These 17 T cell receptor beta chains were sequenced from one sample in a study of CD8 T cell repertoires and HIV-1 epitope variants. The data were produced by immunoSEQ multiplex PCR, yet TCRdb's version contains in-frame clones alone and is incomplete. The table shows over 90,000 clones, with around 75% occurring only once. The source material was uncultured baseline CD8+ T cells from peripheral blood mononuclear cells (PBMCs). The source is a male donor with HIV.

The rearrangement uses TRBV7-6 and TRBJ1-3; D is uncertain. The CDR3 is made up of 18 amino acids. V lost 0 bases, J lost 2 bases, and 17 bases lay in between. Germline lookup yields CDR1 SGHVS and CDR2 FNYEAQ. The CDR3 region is CASSLAGSRASPGNTIYF. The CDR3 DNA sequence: TGTGCCAGCAGCTTAGCGGGGTCTAGGGCAAGTCCTGGAAACACCATATATTTT.

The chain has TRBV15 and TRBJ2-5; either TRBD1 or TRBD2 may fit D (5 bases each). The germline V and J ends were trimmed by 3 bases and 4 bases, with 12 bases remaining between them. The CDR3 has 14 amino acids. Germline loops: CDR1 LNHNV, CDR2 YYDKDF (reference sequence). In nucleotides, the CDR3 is TGTGCCACCAGCAGGGGGGACCCCCCAGAGACCCAGTACTTC. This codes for CATSRGDPPETQYF.

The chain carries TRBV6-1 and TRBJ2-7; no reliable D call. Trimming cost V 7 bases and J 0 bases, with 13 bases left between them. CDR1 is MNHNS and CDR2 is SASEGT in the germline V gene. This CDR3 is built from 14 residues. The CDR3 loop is CASNTGSASYEQYF. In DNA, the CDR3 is TGTGCCAGCAATACGGGTTCAGCCTCCTACGAGCAGTACTTC.

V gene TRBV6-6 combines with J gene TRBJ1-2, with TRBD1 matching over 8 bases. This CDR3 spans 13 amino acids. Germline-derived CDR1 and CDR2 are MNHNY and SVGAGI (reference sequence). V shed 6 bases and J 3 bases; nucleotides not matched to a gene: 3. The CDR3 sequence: CASSQGADYGYTF. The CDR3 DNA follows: TGTGCCAGCAGCCAGGGGGCTGACTATGGCTACACCTTC.

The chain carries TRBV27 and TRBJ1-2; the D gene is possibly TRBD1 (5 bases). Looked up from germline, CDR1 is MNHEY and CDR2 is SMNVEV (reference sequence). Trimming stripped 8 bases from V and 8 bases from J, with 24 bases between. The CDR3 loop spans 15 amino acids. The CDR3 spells CASASGTADLLGYTF. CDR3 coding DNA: TGTGCCAGCGCCTCCGGGACGGCAGACCTCTTAGGCTACACCTTC.

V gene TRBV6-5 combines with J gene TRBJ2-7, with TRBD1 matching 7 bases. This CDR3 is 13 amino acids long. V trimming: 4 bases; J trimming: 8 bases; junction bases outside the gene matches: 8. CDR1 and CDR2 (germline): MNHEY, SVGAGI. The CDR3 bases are TGTGCCAGCAGTTCCGACAGGGATGGAAAGCAGTACTTC. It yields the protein CASSSDRDGKQYF.

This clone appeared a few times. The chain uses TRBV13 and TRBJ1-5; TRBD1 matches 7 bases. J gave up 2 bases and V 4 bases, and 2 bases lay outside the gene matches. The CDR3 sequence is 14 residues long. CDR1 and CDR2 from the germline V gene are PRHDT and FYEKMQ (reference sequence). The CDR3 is CASSYRGGNQPQHF. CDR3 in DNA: TGTGCCAGCAGCTACAGGGGCGGCAATCAGCCCCAGCATTTT.

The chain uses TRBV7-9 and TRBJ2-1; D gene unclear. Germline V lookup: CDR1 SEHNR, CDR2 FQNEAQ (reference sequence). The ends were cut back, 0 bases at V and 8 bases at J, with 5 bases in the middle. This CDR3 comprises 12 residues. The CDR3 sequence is CASSLAGYEQFF. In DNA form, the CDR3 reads TGTGCCAGCAGCTTAGCGGGCTATGAGCAGTTCTTC.

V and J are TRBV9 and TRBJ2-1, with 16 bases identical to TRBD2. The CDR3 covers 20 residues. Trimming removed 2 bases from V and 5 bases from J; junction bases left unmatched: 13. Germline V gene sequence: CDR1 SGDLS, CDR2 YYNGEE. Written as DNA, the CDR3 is TGTGCCAGCAGCGTGAACCCCGGGACTAGCGGGAGGGCCCAACACAATGAGCAGTTCTTC. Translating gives CASSVNPGTSGRAQHNEQFF.

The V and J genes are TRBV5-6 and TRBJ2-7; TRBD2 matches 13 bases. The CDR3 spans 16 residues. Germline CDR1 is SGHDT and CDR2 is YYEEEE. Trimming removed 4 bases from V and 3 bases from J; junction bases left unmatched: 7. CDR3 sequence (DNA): TGTGCCAGCAGCGTGCCTAGACTAGCGGGAGGCTACGAGCAGTACTTC. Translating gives CASSVPRLAGGYEQYF.

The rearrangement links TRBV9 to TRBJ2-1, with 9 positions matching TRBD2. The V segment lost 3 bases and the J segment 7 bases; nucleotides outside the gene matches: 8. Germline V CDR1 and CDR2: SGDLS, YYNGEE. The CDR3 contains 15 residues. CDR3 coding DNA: TGTGCCAGCAGCGGCGGGGGGGGCTTTCGTAATGAGCAGTTCTTC. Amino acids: CASSGGGGFRNEQFF.

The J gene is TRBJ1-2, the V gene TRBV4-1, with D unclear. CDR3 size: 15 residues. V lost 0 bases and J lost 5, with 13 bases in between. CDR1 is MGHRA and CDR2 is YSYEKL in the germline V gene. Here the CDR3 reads CASSQEVTRRYGYTF. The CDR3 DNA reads TGCGCCAGCAGCCAAGAAGTCACCCGAAGGTATGGCTACACCTTC.

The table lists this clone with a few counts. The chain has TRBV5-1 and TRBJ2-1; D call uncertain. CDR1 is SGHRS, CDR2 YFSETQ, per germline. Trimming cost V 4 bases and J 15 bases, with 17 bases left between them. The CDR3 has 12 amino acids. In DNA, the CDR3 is TGCGCCAGCAGCACCGGACCCTCGAAATCGTTCTTC. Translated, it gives CASSTGPSKSFF.

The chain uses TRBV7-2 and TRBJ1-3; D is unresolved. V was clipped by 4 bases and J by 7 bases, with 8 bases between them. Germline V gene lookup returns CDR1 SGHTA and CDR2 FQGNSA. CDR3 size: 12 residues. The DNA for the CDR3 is TGTGCCAGCAGCTCCTCTCGGAACACCATATATTTT. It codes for CASSSSRNTIYF.

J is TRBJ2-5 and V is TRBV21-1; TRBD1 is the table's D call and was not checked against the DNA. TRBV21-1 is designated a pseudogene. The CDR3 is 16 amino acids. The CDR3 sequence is CASSPSCQPPKGAQYF. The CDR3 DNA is TGTGCCAGCAGCCCCTCGTGCCAGCCCCCGAAGGGGGCCCAGTACTTC.

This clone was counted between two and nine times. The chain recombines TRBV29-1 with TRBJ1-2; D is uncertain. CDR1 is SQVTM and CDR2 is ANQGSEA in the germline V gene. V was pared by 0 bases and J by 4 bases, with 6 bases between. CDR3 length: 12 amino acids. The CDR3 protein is CSVEEVSYGYTF. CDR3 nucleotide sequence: TGCAGCGTTGAAGAAGTGAGCTATGGCTACACCTTC.

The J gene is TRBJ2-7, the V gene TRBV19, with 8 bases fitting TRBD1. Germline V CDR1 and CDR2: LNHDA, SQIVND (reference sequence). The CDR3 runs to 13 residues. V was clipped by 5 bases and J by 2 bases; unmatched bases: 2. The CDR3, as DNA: TGTGCCAGTAGTCGGACAGGGACCTACGAGCAGTACTTC. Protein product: CASSRTGTYEQYF. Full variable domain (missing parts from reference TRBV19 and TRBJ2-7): DGGITQSPKYLFRKEGQNVTLSCEQNLNHDAMYWYRQDPGQGLRLIYYSQIVNDFQKGDIAEGYSVSREKKESFPLTVTSAQKNPTAFYLCASSRTGTYEQYFGPGTRLTVT.